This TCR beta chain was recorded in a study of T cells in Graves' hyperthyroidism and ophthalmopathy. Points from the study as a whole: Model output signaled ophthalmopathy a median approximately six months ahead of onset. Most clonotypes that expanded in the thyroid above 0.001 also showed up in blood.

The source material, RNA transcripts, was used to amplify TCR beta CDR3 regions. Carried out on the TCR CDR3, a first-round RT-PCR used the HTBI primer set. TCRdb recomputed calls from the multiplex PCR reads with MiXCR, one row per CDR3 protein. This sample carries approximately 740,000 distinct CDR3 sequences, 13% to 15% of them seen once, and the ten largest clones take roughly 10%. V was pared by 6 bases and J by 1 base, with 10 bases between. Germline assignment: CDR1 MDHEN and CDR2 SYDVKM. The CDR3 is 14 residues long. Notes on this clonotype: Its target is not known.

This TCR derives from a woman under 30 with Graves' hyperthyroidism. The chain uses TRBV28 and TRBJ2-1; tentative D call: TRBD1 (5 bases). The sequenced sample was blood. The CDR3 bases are TGTGCCAGCAGGACACAGGAATCCTACAATGAGCAGTTCTTC. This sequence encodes CASRTQESYNEQFF.